Given below is one TCR beta chain in context. The data are from a study of CD8 T cells in Susac syndrome. When the RNA was reverse transcribed, random hexamers were used with an input of about 0.5 to 1 ug. TCR beta CDR3 was amplified by immunoSEQ multiplex PCR. This amplification extended across 54 Vbeta and 13 Jbeta segments. TCRdb independently ran MiXCR on the immunoSEQ multiplex PCR reads; one entry per CDR3 protein. The sample lists roughly 400,000 distinct CDR3 sequences, more than 80% seen once, with around 0.12% in the top ten. High-throughput TCR beta sequencing covered peripheral CD8+ and CD4+ T cells. In contrast to the negatively isolated CD8+ and CD4+ T cells, TEMRA cells were FACS-enriched. This CDR3 is 12 amino acids long. With 10 bases removed from V and 2 bases from J, the gap between germline ends came to 12 bases. In germline, CDR1 is SNHLY, CDR2 FYNNEI.

Sequenced material: CD8+ T cells from PBMCs. This receptor was identified in a human donor with multiple sclerosis. This sequence joins TRBV2 and TRBJ2-7, with D perhaps matching TRBD2 (7 bases). The DNA of the CDR3 is TGTGCCATCTTGGGGGGGCCCTACGAGCAGTACTTC. Residues: CAILGGPYEQYF.